A single sample is the source of the 17 T cell receptor beta chains below, sequenced in a study of blood T cell repertoires in COVID-19 (dated by TCRdb to 2020 to 2021). The library came from the immunoSEQ multiplex PCR assay. In its TCRdb copy, this immuneACCESS table keeps in-frame sequences only and misses some clones. Where compared with another copy, unresolved V genes explain less than half of these, and the others have no known cause. This sample gives a few hundred thousand clones in total; 87% of them show up just once. The ten largest clones capture under 4% of the sample. Sequencing was carried out using peripheral blood. Source of these receptors: a man between 18 and 29 years old with active or convalescent COVID-19.

The CDR3 region has the DNA TGTGCCAGCAGCCCAAAAATTAACTATGGCTACACCTTC. Translating it yields CASSPKINYGYTF. The V call is TRBV12-3 or TRBV12-4, the J call TRBJ1-2; D is undetermined. This CDR3 is 13 amino acids long. Trimming pared 6 bases from V and 1 base from J, leaving 9 bases between.

This clone was recorded many times. The chain is built from TRBV19 and TRBJ1-2; TRBD1 might be the D (6 bases). The CDR3 totals 14 residues. CDR1 is LNHDA and CDR2 is SQIVND in the germline V gene (reference sequence). The V end lost 6 bases, the J end lost 8 bases, and 19 bases lay between the germline ends. The CDR3 loop reads CASSLLRGTSGYTF. DNA for the CDR3: TGTGCCAGTAGCCTCTTAAGGGGGACGAGCGGCTACACCTTC.

This clone is medium-sized in the sample. The chain couples TRBV18 to TRBJ1-1; D is possibly TRBD1 (6 bases). This CDR3 comprises 15 residues. Between the trimmed V and J ends, which lost 8 bases and 1 base, there was a span of 17 bases. Germline lookup yields CDR1 KGHSH and CDR2 LQKENI. CDR3 region: CASNRDTKGNTEAFF. The CDR3 DNA sequence: TGTGCCAGCAACCGGGACACAAAAGGGAACACTGAAGCTTTCTTT.

The chain combines TRBV28 with TRBJ1-6; TRBD1 aligns across 9 bases. This CDR3 has 16 amino acids. V lost 6 bases, J lost 10 bases, and 13 bases stayed unmatched. Germline CDR1 and CDR2: MDHEN and SYDVKM. The CDR3 protein is CASSRAGQGLRSPLHF. CDR3 in DNA: TGTGCCAGCAGCAGGGCGGGACAGGGACTACGGTCACCCCTCCACTTT.

This clone was detected a few times. The chain is built from TRBV30 and TRBJ1-4; 11 positions agree with TRBD1. With V trimmed by 4 bases and J by 8 bases, 3 bases remained unmatched. Looked up from germline, CDR1 is GTSNPN and CDR2 is SVGIG (reference sequence). This CDR3 spans 13 amino acids. The CDR3 region has the DNA TGTGCCTGGAACCGGGACAGGGGGGAAAAACTGTTTTTT. This gives the protein CAWNRDRGEKLFF.

The V and J genes are TRBV9 and TRBJ2-2, with TRBD2 matching over 8 bases. V lost 0 bases, J lost 5 bases, and 3 bases stayed unmatched. The CDR3 runs 15 residues. In germline, CDR1 is SGDLS, CDR2 YYNGEE. CDR3 sequence reads: CASSVVAGPTGELFF. The CDR3 nucleotides are TGTGCCAGCAGCGTAGTAGCGGGACCTACCGGGGAGCTGTTTTTT.

V is TRBV19 and J is TRBJ1-1; D may be TRBD1 (6 bases). The V end was cut by 5 bases, the J end by 1 base, with 14 bases between. The CDR3 extends over 15 amino acids. The germline gives CDR1 LNHDA, CDR2 SQIVND (reference sequence). The CDR3 DNA is TGTGCCAGTAGTGAGCGTGGGGGCGCGAACACTGAAGCTTTCTTT. Its translation: CASSERGGANTEAFF.

The genes are TRBV5-1 and TRBJ2-2, with D perhaps matching TRBD1 (5 bases). The CDR3 length is 15 residues. Germline lookup yields CDR1 SGHRS and CDR2 YFSETQ. The V end lost 3 bases, the J end lost 1 base, and 10 bases lay between the germline ends. For the CDR3, the DNA is TGCGCCAGCAGCTCGACAGCGCAGAACACCGGGGAGCTGTTTTTT. This codes for CASSSTAQNTGELFF.

The chain links TRBV2 to TRBJ1-5, with 8 bases aligning to TRBD1. In germline, CDR1 is SNHLY, CDR2 FYNNEI. The length of the CDR3 is 15 residues. With 3 bases clipped from V and 6 bases from J, the junction kept 7 bases outside the gene matches. CDR3 DNA: TGTGCCAGCAGTGACTCGACAGGGGTTACTCAGCCCCAGCATTTT. Its protein is CASSDSTGVTQPQHF.

The chain couples TRBV7-9 to TRBJ2-3; 9 nucleotides agree with TRBD2. J lost 2 bases, V lost 5 bases, and 8 bases had no gene match. The CDR3 runs 16 residues. Germline V gene lookup returns CDR1 SEHNR and CDR2 FQNEAQ (reference sequence). This chain's CDR3 is CASSAHLAGHTDTQYF. The CDR3 DNA follows: TGTGCCAGCAGCGCCCACCTAGCGGGGCACACAGATACGCAGTATTTT.

J is TRBJ1-5 and V is TRBV5-6, with 8 bases aligning to TRBD1. This CDR3 has 16 residues. The V segment lost 3 bases and the J segment 4 bases; nucleotides outside the gene matches: 9. Germline V gene data show CDR1 as SGHDT and CDR2 as YYEEEE. The CDR3 nucleotides read TGTGCCAGCAGCTATTTGGACAGGGCGGGAAATCAGCCCCAGCATTTT. It codes for CASSYLDRAGNQPQHF.

The chain carries TRBV2 and TRBJ2-1; TRBD1 aligns across 10 bases. CDR3 length: 16 amino acids. Germline assignment: CDR1 SNHLY and CDR2 FYNNEI. With V trimmed by 6 bases and J by 7 bases, 12 bases remained unmatched. This chain's CDR3 is CASRVTRDRGWNEQFF. The DNA of the CDR3 is TGTGCCAGCAGGGTTACGCGGGACAGGGGTTGGAATGAGCAGTTCTTC.

The chain recombines TRBV11-3 with TRBJ2-3, with TRBD2 as a possible D gene (6 bases). The CDR3 is made up of 13 amino acids. V was shortened by 1 base and J by 7 bases, with 9 bases between the two germline ends. CDR1 and CDR2 (germline): SGHNT, YENEEA. The CDR3 DNA is TGTGCCAGCAGCTTAGGGACTATGAATACGCAGTATTTT. Its translation is CASSLGTMNTQYF.

This clone was observed a single time. V usage is TRBV3-1 (or the pseudogene TRBV3-2) and J usage is TRBJ2-1, with D possibly being TRBD2 (5 bases). V was cut by 2 bases and J by 0 bases, with 14 bases left in between. The CDR3 spans 17 residues. CDR1 and CDR2 (germline): LGHDT, YNNKEL (reference sequence). The CDR3 is CASSQLAGLGSYNEQFF. In DNA form, the CDR3 reads TGTGCCAGCAGCCAACTAGCAGGCCTTGGCTCCTACAATGAGCAGTTCTTC.

The chain recombines TRBV6-6 with TRBJ1-2; 7 nucleotides match TRBD1. The V and J ends lost 4 bases and 3 bases, in that order; junction bases with no gene match: 8. Germline V gene sequence: CDR1 MNHNY, CDR2 SVGAGI (reference sequence). CDR3 length: 15 amino acids. CDR3 sequence: CASSSKRQGDYGYTF. The CDR3 coding sequence is TGTGCCAGCAGTTCCAAGAGACAGGGAGACTATGGCTACACCTTC.

This chain uses TRBV9 with TRBJ2-2, with 9 nucleotides matching TRBD2. This CDR3 contains 17 residues. CDR1 is SGDLS and CDR2 is YYNGEE in the germline V gene. Losses at the gene ends were 3 bases for V and 2 bases for J; bases not matched to a gene: 8. The CDR3 sequence: CASSAFSGGVNTGELFF. CDR3 nucleotides: TGTGCCAGCAGCGCATTTAGCGGGGGAGTCAACACCGGGGAGCTGTTTTTT.

The V call is TRBV6-6, the J call TRBJ2-7; 11 bases agree with TRBD1. The J segment lost 1 base and the V segment lost 7 bases, leaving 6 bases of the junction unmatched. Looked up from germline, CDR1 is MNHNY and CDR2 is SVGAGI (reference sequence). The CDR3 is 15 amino acids. Here the CDR3 DNA reads TGTGCCAGCACCCCCCGGGACAGGGGGTCCTACGAGCAGTACTTC. Translated: CASTPRDRGSYEQYF.